This TCR beta chain is from a study of beta chain features in type 1 diabetes. General study results and limits: All four CD4+ subsets from Type 1 diabetes patients carried moderately but significantly shorter TCRB CDR3s. Healthy donors had naive, central memory and Treg TCRB repertoires that appeared less similar than those seen among patients.

Isolation of CD4+ naive, central memory, regulatory and stem cell-like memory cells was achieved by sorting via CD45RO/CCR7/CD25/CD127/CD95/CD27. Comments on this clone: No antigen is known for it.

V was pared by 5 bases and J by 0 bases, with 11 bases of the junction left unmatched. The CDR3 is made up of 18 amino acids. Germline V lookup: CDR1 SEHNR, CDR2 FQNEAQ (reference sequence). TCRB transcripts that were expressed got sequenced, as all of the isolated RNA had been reverse transcribed. The data were produced by immunoSEQ multiplex PCR, yet TCRdb's version contains in-frame clones alone and is incomplete. Here the sample spans 130,000 or so clones, around 9% being singletons. Sequenced sample: central memory CD4+ T cells from blood. J is TRBJ2-7 and V is TRBV7-9, with TRBD2 identical over 12 bases. This TCR derives from a man younger than 45 with type 1 diabetes. The CDR3 coding sequence is TGTGCCAGCAGCCAAAAGACTAGCGGGGGCCAGAGCTCCTACGAGCAGTACTTC. It translates to CASSQKTSGGQSSYEQYF.